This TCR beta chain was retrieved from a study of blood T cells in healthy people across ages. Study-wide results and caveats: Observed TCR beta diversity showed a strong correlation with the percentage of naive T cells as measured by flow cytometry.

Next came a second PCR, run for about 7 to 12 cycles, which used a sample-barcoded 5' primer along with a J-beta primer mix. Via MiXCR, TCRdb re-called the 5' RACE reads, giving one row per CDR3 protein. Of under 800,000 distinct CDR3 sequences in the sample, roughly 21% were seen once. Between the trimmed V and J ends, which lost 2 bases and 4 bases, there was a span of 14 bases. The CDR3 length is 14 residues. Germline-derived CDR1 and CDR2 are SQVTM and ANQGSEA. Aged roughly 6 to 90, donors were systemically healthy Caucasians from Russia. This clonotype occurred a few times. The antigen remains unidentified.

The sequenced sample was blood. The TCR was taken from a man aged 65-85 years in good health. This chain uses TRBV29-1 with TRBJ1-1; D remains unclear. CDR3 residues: CSVERPHGSTEAFF. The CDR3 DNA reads TGCAGCGTTGAACGCCCCCATGGCAGCACTGAAGCTTTCTTT.